Each of the 9 T cell receptor beta chains below was sequenced from the same sample in a study of a mutant IDH1 vaccine in newly diagnosed glioma. As to time point: week 35, safety follow-up. One vaccine dose held 300 ug of mutant IDH1 20-mer peptide and came with topical imiquimod. The data were produced by immunoSEQ multiplex PCR, yet TCRdb's version contains in-frame clones alone and is incomplete. The repertoire holds 45,000 to 55,000 clones, with approximately 80% as singletons. These receptors have no known antigen. The sample consisted of PBMCs, taken from a glioma patient whose treatment included an IDH1 peptide vaccine. The receptors shown here come from a man in his forties or fifties with glioma.

The V call is TRBV2, the J call TRBJ2-7, with 8 bases aligning to TRBD1. From germline, CDR1 is SNHLY and CDR2 FYNNEI. The CDR3 is 14 residues long. The ends lost 7 bases at V and 0 bases at J; junction bases unmatched: 5. The CDR3 is CASTGTGSSYEQYF. The CDR3 nucleotides read TGTGCCAGCACAGGGACAGGCAGCTCCTACGAGCAGTACTTC.

The chain uses TRBV13 and TRBJ2-7, with D possibly matching TRBD1 (8 bases). V lost 5 bases to trimming and J lost 5 bases, with 16 bases between them. This CDR3 is 14 amino acids long. The V gene's germline CDR1 is PRHDT and CDR2 FYEKMQ (reference sequence). CDR3 nucleotides: TGTGCCAGCAGCCTAAACAGGGGGGGGAACGAGCAGTACTTC. This translates into CASSLNRGGNEQYF. Looking up the rest from reference TRBV13 and TRBJ2-7 gives the full variable domain: AAGVIQSPRHLIKEKRETATLKCYPIPRHDTVYWYQQGPGQDPQFLISFYEKMQSDKGSIPDRFSAQQFSDYHSELNMSSLELGDSALYFCASSLNRGGNEQYFGPGTRLTVT.

The V and J genes are TRBV14 and TRBJ2-2; TRBD2 matches 12 bases. CDR1 is SGHDN and CDR2 is FVKESK in the germline V gene. The length of the CDR3 is 18 residues. Unmatched junction bases numbered 10, after V lost 3 bases and J lost 5 bases. The CDR3 loop is CASSHHPGLAGPTGELFF. CDR3 in DNA: TGTGCCAGCAGCCATCACCCCGGACTAGCGGGGCCTACCGGGGAGCTGTTTTTT.

The chain employs TRBV6-5 and TRBJ2-5; D uncertain. From germline, CDR1 is MNHEY and CDR2 SVGAGI. Deletions cut 2 bases from V and 1 base from J, with 5 bases between. The CDR3 is made up of 13 amino acids. The CDR3 DNA sequence: TGTGCCAGCAGTTACCAATTCCAAGAGACCCAGTACTTC. Encoded protein: CASSYQFQETQYF.

This clone was detected a few times. The V call is TRBV6-5, the J call TRBJ1-3, with TRBD1 as a possible D gene (5 bases). The CDR3 spans 15 residues. Germline values: CDR1 MNHEY, CDR2 SVGAGI. The ends were cut back, 3 bases at V and 8 bases at J, with 17 bases in the middle. Written as DNA, the CDR3 is TGTGCCAGCAGTTATAGGGGCCAAGGGGCATACACCATATATTTT. It specifies CASSYRGQGAYTIYF.

This chain joins TRBV10-3 and TRBJ2-5, with no clear D. Germline CDR1 is ENHRY and CDR2 is SYGVKD. The germline V and J ends were trimmed by 0 bases and 2 bases, with 4 bases remaining between them. This CDR3 comprises 13 residues. The DNA of the CDR3 is TGTGCCATCAGTGAGTCGACTCAAGAGACCCAGTACTTC. Residues: CAISESTQETQYF.

This chain joins TRBV2 and TRBJ2-7; possibly TRBD2 for D (5 bases). The CDR3 has 14 amino acids. V lost 5 bases to trimming and J lost 3 bases, with 14 bases between them. CDR1 and CDR2 from the germline V gene are SNHLY and FYNNEI. The CDR3 here is CASSPLVEGYEQYF. The CDR3 nucleotides read TGTGCCAGCAGTCCACTCGTAGAGGGCTACGAGCAGTACTTC. The full variable domain, rest sourced from reference TRBV2 and TRBJ2-7, is EPEVTQTPSHQVTQMGQEVILRCVPISNHLYFYWYRQILGQKVEFLVSFYNNEISEKSEIFDDQFSVERPDGSNFTLKIRSTKLEDSAMYFCASSPLVEGYEQYFGPGTRLTVT.

The chain recombines TRBV7-9 with TRBJ2-2; 7 nucleotides line up with TRBD1. V was clipped by 5 bases and J by 6 bases; unmatched bases: 9. Per the germline V gene, CDR1 is SEHNR and CDR2 is FQNEAQ (reference sequence). The CDR3 loop spans 15 amino acids. CDR3 residues: CASSPRDGTAGELFF. The CDR3 DNA reads as TGTGCCAGCAGCCCCCGGGACGGGACAGCCGGGGAGCTGTTTTTT.

This chain uses TRBV5-1 with TRBJ2-1; D is unresolved. V lost 4 bases and J lost 1, with 18 bases in between. The CDR3 spans 17 residues. Germline lookup yields CDR1 SGHRS and CDR2 YFSETQ. CDR3 nucleotide sequence: TGCGCCAGCAGCCCGATATCCGGGTCCCTATCCTACAATGAGCAGTTCTTC. Protein product: CASSPISGSLSYNEQFF.